The 7 T cell receptor beta chains in this list originate from one sample, sequenced in a study of blood T cells in healthy people across ages. A second PCR of 7 to 11 cycles used a sample-barcoded 5' primer and a J-beta primer mix. TCRdb redid the calling of the 5' RACE reads with MiXCR, one entry per CDR3 protein. The sample holds hundreds of thousands of distinct CDR3 sequences, about 30% seen once. The sample consisted of blood. Receptors were obtained from an elderly woman in good health.

This chain links TRBV5-1 with TRBJ2-3, with 13 nucleotides matching TRBD2. This CDR3 comprises 16 residues. The germline gives CDR1 SGHRS, CDR2 YFSETQ. Trimming removed 3 bases from V and 2 bases from J; junction bases left unmatched: 3. In DNA, the CDR3 is TGCGCCAGCAGCTGGGGGACTAGCGGGACCACAGATACGCAGTATTTT. Amino acid sequence: CASSWGTSGTTDTQYF.

Only a few counts were recorded for this clonotype. The CDR3 coding sequence is TGCAGTGCTAGAGCCCCGACAGTTTTGAACACTGAAGCTTTCTTT. It specifies CSARAPTVLNTEAFF. The rearrangement joins TRBV20-1 to TRBJ1-1, with D maybe TRBD1 (5 bases). Germline V gene sequence: CDR1 DFQATT, CDR2 SNEGSKA (reference sequence). This CDR3 region has 15 residues. V was trimmed by 1 base and J by 0 bases, leaving 12 bases between them.

This clonotype has a count of ten or more. J is TRBJ1-2 and V is TRBV27; no clear D. The CDR3 runs 14 residues. V gave up 7 bases and J gave up 8 bases, with 20 bases separating them. Per the germline V gene, CDR1 is MNHEY and CDR2 is SMNVEV (reference sequence). This chain's CDR3 is CASKMDPAPGGYTF. In DNA, the CDR3 is TGTGCCAGCAAGATGGACCCAGCCCCCGGAGGCTACACCTTC.

Comment on this clonotype: A much bigger clone sits one base away, suggesting this may be a read error. DNA of the CDR3: TGTGCCAGCAACCCAACGACTGGACAGAACACTGAAGCTTTCTTT. Its protein product is CASNPTTGQNTEAFF. The genes are TRBV4-2 and TRBJ1-1; weak D call: TRBD1 (5 bases). The CDR3 contains 15 residues. V lost 7 bases to trimming and J lost 1 base, with 16 bases between them. The germline gives CDR1 LGHNA, CDR2 YNFKEQ.

Remarks on this clonotype: A much larger clone is a single base away; this may be a read error. The J gene is TRBJ1-6, the V gene TRBV11-2; no clear D. There are 13 residues in the CDR3. Per the germline V gene, CDR1 is SGHAT and CDR2 is FQNNGV. The DNA of the CDR3 is TGTGCCAGCAGCTTTCAAGAGAATTCACCCCCCCACTTT. It is translated as CASSFQENSPPHF. Variable domain in full (rest from reference TRBV11-2 and TRBJ1-6): EAGVAQSPRYKIIEKRQSVAFWCNPISGHATLYWYQQILGQGPKLLIQFQNNGVVDDSQLPKDRFSAERLKGVDSTLKIQPAKLEDSAVYLCASSFQENSPPHFGNGTRLTVT.

V and J are TRBV28 and TRBJ1-2; 9 bases are shared with TRBD1. V was clipped by 6 bases and J by 4 bases; unmatched bases: 6. Per germline, CDR1 MDHEN and CDR2 SYDVKM. This CDR3 contains 14 residues. The CDR3 DNA sequence: TGTGCCAGCAGGGGACAGGGCATCTCCTATGGCTACACCTTC. This codes for CASRGQGISYGYTF.

This clonotype was seen only a few times. CDR3 region: CATSRDGQGYYNEQFF. CDR3 nucleotide sequence: TGTGCCACCAGCAGAGATGGGCAGGGTTACTACAATGAGCAGTTCTTC. This chain links TRBV15 with TRBJ2-1; D possibly corresponds to TRBD1 (5 bases). This CDR3 is 16 amino acids long. Trimming pared 0 bases from V and 3 bases from J, leaving 12 bases between. Germline lookup yields CDR1 LNHNV and CDR2 YYDKDF (reference sequence).